One and the same sample provided the 3 T cell receptor beta chains below, sequenced in a study of PD-1 blockade in classical Hodgkin lymphoma. Clones were sequenced by immunoSEQ multiplex PCR, and TCRdb holds only the in-frame ones, with some missing. The sample has about 14,000 clones; approximately 90% are singletons. Time point: newly diagnosed, previously untreated cHL patient sample. The investigators isolated CD8+ T cells from thawed PBMCs using magnetic negative selection. Input material: CD8+ T cells from blood. These receptors were collected from a human donor with classical Hodgkin lymphoma.

The J gene is TRBJ2-1, the V gene TRBV7-6, with D possibly TRBD1 on 6 matching bases. V dropped 2 bases and J dropped 7 bases, with 9 bases sitting between them. The germline V gene has CDR1 SGHVS and CDR2 FNYEAQ. The CDR3 runs 13 residues. As DNA, the CDR3 is TGTGCCAGCAGCTTAACAGGGAGTAATGAGCAGTTCTTC. Protein sequence: CASSLTGSNEQFF.

The table lists this clone with a few counts. The V call is TRBV6-1, the J call TRBJ2-3; TRBD2 matches 12 bases. CDR3 size: 15 residues. After removal of 2 bases from V and 4 bases from J, the junction contained 1 base not matched to a gene. Looked up from germline, CDR1 is MNHNS and CDR2 is SASEGT. The CDR3 coding sequence is TGTGCCAGCAGTGAACTAGCGGGAGGGCCAGATACGCAGTATTTT. Protein product: CASSELAGGPDTQYF.

The gene calls are TRBV11-2 and TRBJ2-2; D might be TRBD1 or TRBD2, each matching 6 bases. V lost 4 bases and J 7 bases, leaving 16 bases between the germline ends. Germline loops: CDR1 SGHAT, CDR2 FQNNGV. The CDR3 covers 15 residues. The CDR3 DNA reads as TGTGCCAGCAGCTCGCCGGGGGCGCGGTACGGGGAGCTGTTTTTT. It specifies CASSSPGARYGELFF.